The present T cell receptor beta chain was sequenced within a study of identical twins. Each CDR3 protein gets one entry after TCRdb re-called the 5' RACE reads with MiXCR. The data show hundreds of thousands of distinct CDR3 sequences, 15% to 20% seen once. These data were also filed under a second study, of T cells expressing NK-cell markers. That work adds: Sorting was limited to alpha-beta TCR-expressing T cells with an anti-gamma-delta TCR antibody in several experiments. In about 6 donors, dominant CD3+CD56+NKG2C+ clonotypes ranked among the top 10 CD8+ clonotypes.

The sequenced sample consisted of PBMCs. The sequence derives from a young woman in good health.

DNA for the CDR3: TGTGCCAGCAGCTTAAAAGCGTCGCACAATGAGCAGTTCTTC. This gives the protein CASSLKASHNEQFF. The rearrangement uses TRBV7-3 and TRBJ2-1; D is undetermined. The germline gives CDR1 SGHTA, CDR2 FQGTGA. This CDR3 has 14 residues. The V end lost 1 base, the J end lost 5 bases, and 9 bases lay between the germline ends. The full variable domain, completed using reference TRBV7-3 and TRBJ2-1, is GAGVSQTPSNKVTEKGKYVELRCDPISGHTALYWYRQSLGQGPEFLIYFQGTGAADDSGLPNDRFFAVRPEGSVSTLKIQRTERGDSAVYLCASSLKASHNEQFFGPGTRLTVL.